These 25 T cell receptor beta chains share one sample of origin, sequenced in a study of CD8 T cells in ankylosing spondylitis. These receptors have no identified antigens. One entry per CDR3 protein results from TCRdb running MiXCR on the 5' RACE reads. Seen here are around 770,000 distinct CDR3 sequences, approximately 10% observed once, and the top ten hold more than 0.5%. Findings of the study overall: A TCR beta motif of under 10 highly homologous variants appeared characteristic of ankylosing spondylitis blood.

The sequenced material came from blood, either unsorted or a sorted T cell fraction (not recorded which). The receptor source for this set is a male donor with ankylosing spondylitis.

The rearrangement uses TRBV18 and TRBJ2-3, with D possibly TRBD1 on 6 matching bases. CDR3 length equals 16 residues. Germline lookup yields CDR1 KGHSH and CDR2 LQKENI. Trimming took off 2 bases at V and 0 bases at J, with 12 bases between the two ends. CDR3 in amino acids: CASSPRSTGSTDTQYF. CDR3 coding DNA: TGTGCCAGCTCACCAAGGTCCACAGGGAGCACAGATACGCAGTATTTT.

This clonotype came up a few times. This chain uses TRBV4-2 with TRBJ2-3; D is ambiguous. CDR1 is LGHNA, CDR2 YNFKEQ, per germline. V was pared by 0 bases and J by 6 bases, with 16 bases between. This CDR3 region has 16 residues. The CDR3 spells CASSQDPPTVRDTQYF. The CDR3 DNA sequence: TGTGCCAGCAGCCAAGATCCCCCCACGGTCCGGGATACGCAGTATTTT.

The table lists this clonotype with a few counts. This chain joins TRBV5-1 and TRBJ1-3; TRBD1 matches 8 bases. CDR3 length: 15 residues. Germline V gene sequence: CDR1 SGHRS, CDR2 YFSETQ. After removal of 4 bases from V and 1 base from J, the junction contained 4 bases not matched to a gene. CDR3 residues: CASSHGDRSGNTIYF. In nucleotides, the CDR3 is TGCGCCAGCAGCCACGGGGACAGGTCTGGAAACACCATATATTTT.

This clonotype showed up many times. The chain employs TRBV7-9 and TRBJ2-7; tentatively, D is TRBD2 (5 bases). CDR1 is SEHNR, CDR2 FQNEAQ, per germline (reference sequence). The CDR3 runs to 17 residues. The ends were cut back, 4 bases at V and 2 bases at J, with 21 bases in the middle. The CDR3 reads CASSSILLGERTYEQYF. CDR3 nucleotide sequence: TGTGCCAGCAGCTCAATCCTCCTCGGGGAGCGAACCTACGAGCAGTACTTC.

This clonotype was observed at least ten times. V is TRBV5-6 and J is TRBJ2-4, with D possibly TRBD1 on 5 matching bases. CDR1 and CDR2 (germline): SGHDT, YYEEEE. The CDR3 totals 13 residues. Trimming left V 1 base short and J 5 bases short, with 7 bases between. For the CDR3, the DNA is TGTGCCAGCAGCTTGCCAGGGCAAAACATTCAGTACTTC. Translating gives CASSLPGQNIQYF. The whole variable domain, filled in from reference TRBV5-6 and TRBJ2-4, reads DAGVTQSPTHLIKTRGQQVTLRCSPKSGHDTVSWYQQALGQGPQFIFQYYEEEERQRGNFPDRFSGHQFPNYSSELNVNALLLGDSALYLCASSLPGQNIQYFGAGTRLSVL.

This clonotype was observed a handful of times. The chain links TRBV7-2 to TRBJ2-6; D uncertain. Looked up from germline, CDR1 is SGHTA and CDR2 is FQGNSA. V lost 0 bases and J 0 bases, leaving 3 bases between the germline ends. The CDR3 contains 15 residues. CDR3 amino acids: CASSLAFSGANVLTF. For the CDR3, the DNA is TGTGCCAGCAGCTTAGCCTTCTCTGGGGCCAACGTCCTGACTTTC.

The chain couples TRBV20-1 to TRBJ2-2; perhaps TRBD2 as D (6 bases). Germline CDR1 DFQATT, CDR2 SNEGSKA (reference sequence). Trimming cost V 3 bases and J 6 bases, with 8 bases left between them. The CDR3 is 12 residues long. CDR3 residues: CSARRRAGELFF. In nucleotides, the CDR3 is TGCAGTGCTAGGAGGAGGGCCGGGGAGCTGTTTTTT.

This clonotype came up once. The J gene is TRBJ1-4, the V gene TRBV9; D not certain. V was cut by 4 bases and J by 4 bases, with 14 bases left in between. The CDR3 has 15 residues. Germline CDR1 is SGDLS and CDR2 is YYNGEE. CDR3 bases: TGTGCCAGCAGCCCAAACCAGCAATTTAATGAAAAACTGTTTTTT. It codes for CASSPNQQFNEKLFF.

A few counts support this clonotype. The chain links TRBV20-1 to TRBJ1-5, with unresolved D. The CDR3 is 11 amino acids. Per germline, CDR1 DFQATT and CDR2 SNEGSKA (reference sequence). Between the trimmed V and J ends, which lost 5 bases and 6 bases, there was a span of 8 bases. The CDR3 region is CSAGQSQPQHF. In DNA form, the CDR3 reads TGCAGTGCTGGGCAGAGTCAGCCCCAGCATTTT.

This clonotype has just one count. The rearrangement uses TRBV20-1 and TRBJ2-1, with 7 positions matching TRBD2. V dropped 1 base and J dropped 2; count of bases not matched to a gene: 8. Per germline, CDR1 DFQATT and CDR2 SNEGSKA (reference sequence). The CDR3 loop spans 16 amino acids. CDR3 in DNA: TGCAGTGCTAGAGGGCTCGGACTAGGGCCCTACAATGAGCAGTTCTTC. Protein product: CSARGLGLGPYNEQFF.

The CDR3, as DNA: TGTGCCAGCAGCCAAGAGGGGACGACCGGGGAGCTGTTTTTT. Translating gives CASSQEGTTGELFF. The chain has TRBV4-2 and TRBJ2-2; D could derive from TRBD1 or TRBD2 (5 bases each). This CDR3 contains 14 residues. CDR1 and CDR2 from the germline V gene are LGHNA and YNFKEQ. The germline V and J ends were trimmed by 0 bases and 5 bases, with 7 bases remaining between them.

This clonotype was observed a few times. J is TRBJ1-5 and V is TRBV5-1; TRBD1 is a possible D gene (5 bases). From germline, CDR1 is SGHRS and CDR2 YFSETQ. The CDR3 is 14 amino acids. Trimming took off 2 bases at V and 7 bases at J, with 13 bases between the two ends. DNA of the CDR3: TGCGCCAGCAGCTTTTTGGGGAGGGACCAGCCCCAGCATTTT. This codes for CASSFLGRDQPQHF.

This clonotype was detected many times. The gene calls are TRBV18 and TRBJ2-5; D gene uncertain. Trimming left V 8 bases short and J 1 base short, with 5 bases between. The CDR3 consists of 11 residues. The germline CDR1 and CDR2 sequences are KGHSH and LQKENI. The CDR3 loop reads CASSRQETQYF. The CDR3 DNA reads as TGTGCCAGCAGTCGCCAAGAGACCCAGTACTTC.

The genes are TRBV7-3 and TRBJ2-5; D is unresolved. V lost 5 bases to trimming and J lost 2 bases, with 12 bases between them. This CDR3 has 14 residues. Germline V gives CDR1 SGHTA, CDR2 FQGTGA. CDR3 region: CASSQRRQQETQYF. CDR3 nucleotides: TGTGCCAGCAGCCAGAGACGACAACAAGAGACCCAGTACTTC. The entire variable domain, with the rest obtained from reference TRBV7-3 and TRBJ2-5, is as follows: GAGVSQTPSNKVTEKGKYVELRCDPISGHTALYWYRQSLGQGPEFLIYFQGTGAADDSGLPNDRFFAVRPEGSVSTLKIQRTERGDSAVYLCASSQRRQQETQYFGPGTRLLVL.

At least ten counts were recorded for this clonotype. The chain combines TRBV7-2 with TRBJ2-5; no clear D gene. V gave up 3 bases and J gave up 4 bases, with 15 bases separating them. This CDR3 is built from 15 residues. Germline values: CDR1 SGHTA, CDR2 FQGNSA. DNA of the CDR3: TGTGCCAGCAGCTTTCAAAATGGGGTCGGAGAGACCCAGTACTTC. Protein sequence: CASSFQNGVGETQYF.

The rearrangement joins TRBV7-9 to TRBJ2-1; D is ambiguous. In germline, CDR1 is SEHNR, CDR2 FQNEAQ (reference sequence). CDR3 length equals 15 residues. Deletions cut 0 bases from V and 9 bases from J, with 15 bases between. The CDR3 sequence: CASSLAAFYMGEQFF. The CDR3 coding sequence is TGTGCCAGCAGCTTAGCGGCATTCTACATGGGTGAGCAGTTCTTC.

The CDR3: CASSVALAATGNTIYF. In DNA, the CDR3 is TGTGCCAGCAGCGTAGCCCTGGCAGCCACTGGAAACACCATATATTTT. The J gene is TRBJ1-3, the V gene TRBV9; D not certain. With 0 bases removed from V and 2 bases from J, the gap between germline ends came to 12 bases. This CDR3 has 16 amino acids. CDR1 SGDLS and CDR2 YYNGEE come from the germline V gene.

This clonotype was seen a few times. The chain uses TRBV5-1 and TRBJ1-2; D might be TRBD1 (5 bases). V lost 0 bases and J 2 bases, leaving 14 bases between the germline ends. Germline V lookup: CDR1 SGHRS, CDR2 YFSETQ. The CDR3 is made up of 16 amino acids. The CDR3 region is CASSLADSDNNYGYTF. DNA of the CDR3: TGCGCCAGCAGCTTGGCTGACAGTGATAACAACTATGGCTACACCTTC.

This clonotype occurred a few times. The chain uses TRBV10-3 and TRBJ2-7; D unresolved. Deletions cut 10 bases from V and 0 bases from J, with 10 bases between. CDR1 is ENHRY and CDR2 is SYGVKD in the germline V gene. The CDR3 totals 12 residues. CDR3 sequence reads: CATGEVSYEQYF. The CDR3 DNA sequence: TGTGCCACCGGCGAGGTCTCCTACGAGCAGTACTTC.

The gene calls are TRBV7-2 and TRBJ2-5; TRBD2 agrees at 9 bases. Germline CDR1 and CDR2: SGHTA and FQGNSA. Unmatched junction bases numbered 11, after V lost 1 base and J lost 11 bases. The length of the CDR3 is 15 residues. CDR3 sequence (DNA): TGTGCCAGCAGCTTAGTATCGGTAGCGGGGGAGGGGCAGTACTTC. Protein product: CASSLVSVAGEGQYF.

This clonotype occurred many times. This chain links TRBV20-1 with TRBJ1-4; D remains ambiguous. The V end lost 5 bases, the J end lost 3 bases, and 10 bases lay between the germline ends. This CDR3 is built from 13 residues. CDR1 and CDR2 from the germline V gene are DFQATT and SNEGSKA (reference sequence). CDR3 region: CSASIIANEKLFF. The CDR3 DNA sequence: TGCAGTGCTTCCATCATTGCTAATGAAAAACTGTTTTTT.

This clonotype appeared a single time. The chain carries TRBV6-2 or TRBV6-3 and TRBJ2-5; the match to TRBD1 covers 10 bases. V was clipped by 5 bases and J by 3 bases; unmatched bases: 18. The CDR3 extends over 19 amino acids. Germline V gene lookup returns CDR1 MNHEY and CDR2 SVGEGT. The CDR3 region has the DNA TGTGCCAGCAGTACCCGCTGGGACAGGGGAGTCGTGAAGGAAGAGACCCAGTACTTC. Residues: CASSTRWDRGVVKEETQYF.

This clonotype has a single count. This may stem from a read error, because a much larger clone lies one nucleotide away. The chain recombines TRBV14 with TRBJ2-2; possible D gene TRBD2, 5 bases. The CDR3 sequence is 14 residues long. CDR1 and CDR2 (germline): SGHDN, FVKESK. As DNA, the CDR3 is TGTGCCAGCAGCCGCCAAACTTCCACCGGGGAGCCGTTTTTT. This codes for CASSRQTSTGEPFF.

The CDR3 DNA sequence: TGCAGTGCTAGAGTCGGGACTAGCGGAACCTACGAGCAGTACTTC. It yields the protein CSARVGTSGTYEQYF. The chain is built from TRBV20-1 and TRBJ2-7; 11 bases agree with TRBD2. V lost 1 base to trimming and J lost 2 bases; unmatched junction nucleotides: 4. Germline V gene sequence: CDR1 DFQATT, CDR2 SNEGSKA (reference sequence). CDR3 length: 15 amino acids.

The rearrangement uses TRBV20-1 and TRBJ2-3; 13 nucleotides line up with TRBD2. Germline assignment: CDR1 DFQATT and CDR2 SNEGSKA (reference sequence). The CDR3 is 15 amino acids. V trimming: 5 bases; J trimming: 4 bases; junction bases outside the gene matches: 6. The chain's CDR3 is CSALTSGRVADTQYF. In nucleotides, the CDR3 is TGCAGTGCTCTCACTAGCGGGAGGGTCGCAGATACGCAGTATTTT.